Listed here are 6 T cell receptor beta chains from one sample, sequenced in a study of T-cell reconstitution after alpha-beta-depleted transplantation in children. The TCRbeta library was prepared with unique molecular identifiers. Via MiXCR, TCRdb re-called the PCR reads, giving one row per CDR3 protein. The sample contains hundreds of thousands of distinct CDR3 sequences, 8% to 11% of which appear only once. The sample was PBMCs from the stem cell graft donor, taken from the stem cell graft. These receptors were taken from a human donor who donated a stem cell graft to a child with acute myeloid leukemia.

The gene calls are TRBV7-2 and TRBJ2-2, with D perhaps TRBD1 or TRBD2 (5 bases each). CDR1 is SGHTA, CDR2 FQGNSA, per germline. Trimming stripped 1 base from V and 4 bases from J, with 13 bases between. This CDR3 is built from 16 residues. The CDR3, as DNA: TGTGCCAGCAGCTTAGTTGGGGGAGTGAGCACCGGGGAGCTGTTTTTT. This gives the protein CASSLVGGVSTGELFF.

This clonotype occurred a few times. V gene TRBV3-1 combines with J gene TRBJ2-7; no reliable D call. The CDR3 runs 14 residues. V shed 1 base and J shed 6 bases, with 13 bases lying between them. Germline assignment: CDR1 LGHDT and CDR2 YNNKEL (reference sequence). This chain's CDR3 is CASSQGALGSEQYF. In DNA form, the CDR3 reads TGTGCCAGCAGCCAAGGAGCTCTAGGAAGCGAGCAGTACTTC.

Only a few counts were recorded for this clonotype. The rearrangement uses TRBV10-3 and TRBJ2-7; D is undetermined. V was cut by 3 bases and J by 2 bases, with 8 bases left in between. The length of the CDR3 is 13 residues. Germline lookup yields CDR1 ENHRY and CDR2 SYGVKD. Here the CDR3 DNA reads TGTGCCATCAGTGACGGCACTACCTACGAGCAGTACTTC. It codes for CAISDGTTYEQYF.

This clonotype has at least ten counts. The rearrangement links TRBV27 to TRBJ1-6, with TRBD1 identical over 10 bases. CDR1 MNHEY and CDR2 SMNVEV come from the germline V gene (reference sequence). Unmatched junction bases numbered 8, after V lost 8 bases and J lost 10 bases. This CDR3 is 14 amino acids long. The CDR3 coding sequence is TGTGCCAGCCGCCAGACAGGGGGCTTCTCACCCCTCCACTTT. Amino acid sequence: CASRQTGGFSPLHF.

This clonotype was seen repeatedly, ten times or more. The chain is built from TRBV5-1 and TRBJ2-1; 7 bases fit TRBD2. CDR1 and CDR2 (germline): SGHRS, YFSETQ. Unmatched junction bases numbered 6, after V lost 1 base and J lost 5 bases. This CDR3 region has 15 residues. The CDR3 loop reads CASSLRAGADNEQFF. The CDR3 DNA follows: TGCGCCAGCAGCTTGAGGGCGGGAGCGGACAATGAGCAGTTCTTC.

This clonotype was counted ten times or more. V gene TRBV29-1 combines with J gene TRBJ2-3, with D tentatively TRBD2 (5 bases). V lost 4 bases to trimming and J lost 0 bases, with 17 bases between them. Germline V gives CDR1 SQVTM, CDR2 ANQGSEA. CDR3 length: 16 amino acids. The CDR3 DNA sequence: TGCAGCGTTGCAGGAGCATGGCGGACTAGCACAGATACGCAGTATTTT. This encodes CSVAGAWRTSTDTQYF.